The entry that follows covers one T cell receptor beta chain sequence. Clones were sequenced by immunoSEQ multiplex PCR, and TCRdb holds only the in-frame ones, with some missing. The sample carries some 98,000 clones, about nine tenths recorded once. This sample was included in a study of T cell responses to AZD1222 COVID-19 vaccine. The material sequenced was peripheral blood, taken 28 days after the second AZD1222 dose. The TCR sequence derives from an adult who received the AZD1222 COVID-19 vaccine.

CDR3 in amino acids: CASSEGEAKGNTIYF. In DNA form, the CDR3 reads TGTGCCAGCAGTGAGGGAGAGGCGAAGGGAAACACCATATATTTT. The rearrangement links TRBV3-1 (or the pseudogene TRBV3-2) to TRBJ1-3, with no clear D. Looked up from germline, CDR1 is LGHDT and CDR2 is YNNKEL (reference sequence). The CDR3 has 15 amino acids. Trimming removed 6 bases at V and 4 bases at J, with 16 bases between.